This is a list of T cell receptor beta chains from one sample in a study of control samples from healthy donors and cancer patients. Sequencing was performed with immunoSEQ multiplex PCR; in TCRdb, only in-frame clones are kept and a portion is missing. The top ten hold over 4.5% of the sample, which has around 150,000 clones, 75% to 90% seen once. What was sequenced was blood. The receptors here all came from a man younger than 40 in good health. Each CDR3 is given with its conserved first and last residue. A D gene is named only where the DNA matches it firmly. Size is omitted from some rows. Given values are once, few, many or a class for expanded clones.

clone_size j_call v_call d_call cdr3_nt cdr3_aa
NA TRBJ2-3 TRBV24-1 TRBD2 TGTGCCACCAGTGATTTGGGCGGGAGCCTCCCAGATACGCAGTATTTT CATSDLGGSLPDTQYF
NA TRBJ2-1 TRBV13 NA TGTGCCAGCACATCCAGTCCCTGGAGCAATGAGCAGTTCTTC CASTSSPWSNEQFF
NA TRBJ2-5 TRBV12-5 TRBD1 TGTGCTAGTGGCTTCGACAGGGGCATTGAGACCCAGTACTTC CASGFDRGIETQYF
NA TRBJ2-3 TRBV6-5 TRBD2 TGTGCCAGCAGTAGGACTAGCAGGGATACGCAGTATTTT CASSRTSRDTQYF
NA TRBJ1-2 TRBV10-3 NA TGTGCCATCAGAGACAATAACTATGGCTACACCTTC CAIRDNNYGYTF
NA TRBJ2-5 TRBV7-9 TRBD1 TGTGCCAGCAGCTTCGCGACAGACGAGGGACAGGCGAAAGAGACCCAGTACTTC CASSFATDEGQAKETQYF
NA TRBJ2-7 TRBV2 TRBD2 TGTGCCAGCAGTCTAGCGGAGAGCTCCTACGAGCAGTACTTC CASSLAESSYEQYF
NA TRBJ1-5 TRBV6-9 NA TGTGCCACCATTACCCCGAGACACGGCCGTTCATATAGCAATCAGCCCCAGCATTTT CATITPRHGRSYSNQPQHF
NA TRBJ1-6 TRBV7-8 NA TGTGCCAGCAGCTTAAAGAATTCACCCCTCCACTTT CASSLKNSPLHF
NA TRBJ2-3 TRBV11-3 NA TGTGCCAGCAGCTTAGATCTACGGAATACGCAGTATTTT CASSLDLRNTQYF
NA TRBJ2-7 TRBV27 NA TGTGCCAGCAGTTTAGGTTCAGGGACCTACGAGCAGTACTTC CASSLGSGTYEQYF
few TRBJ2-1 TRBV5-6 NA TGTGCCAGCAGCTCTTACAATGAGCAGTTCTTC CASSSYNEQFF
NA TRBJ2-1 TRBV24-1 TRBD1 TGTGCCACCACCCCGGGACAGGGGGTTCACAATGAGCAGTTCTTC CATTPGQGVHNEQFF
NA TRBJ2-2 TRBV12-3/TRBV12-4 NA TGTGCCAGCAGTGGGGCCCGGGAGCTGTTTTTT CASSGARELFF
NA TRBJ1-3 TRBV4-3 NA TGCGCCAGCAGCCAAGGTGGCGCCGGAGGTGGCACCATATATTTT CASSQGGAGGGTIYF
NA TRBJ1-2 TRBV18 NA TGTGCCAGCTCAACCGGACAGAACTATGGCTACACCTTC CASSTGQNYGYTF
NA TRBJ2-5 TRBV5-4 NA TGTGCCAGCAGCTTGAGTGCGGGATCCCAAGAGACCCAGTACTTC CASSLSAGSQETQYF
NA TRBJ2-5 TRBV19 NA TGTGCCACTAGGGGACGGCTACGGGAGACCCAGTACTTC CATRGRLRETQYF
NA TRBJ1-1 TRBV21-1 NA TGTGCCAGCAGCATTGGGGGACAGGGGAACACTGAAGCTTTCTTT CASSIGGQGNTEAFF
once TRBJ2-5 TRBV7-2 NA TGTGCCAGCAGCCCGGACGGTGCGGAGACCCAGTACTTC CASSPDGAETQYF
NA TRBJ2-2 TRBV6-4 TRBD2 TGTGCCAGCAGTGACTCCGTCGCGGGGGGGCCGCGCGCCGGGGAGCTGTTTTTT CASSDSVAGGPRAGELFF
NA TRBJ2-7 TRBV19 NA TGTGCCAGTAGCACGGAGGCCATACCCTACGAGCAGTACTTC CASSTEAIPYEQYF